The 16 T cell receptor beta chains in this list originate from one sample, sequenced in a study of T cell repertoires in cytomegalovirus infection. One entry per CDR3 protein results from TCRdb running MiXCR on the reads. The repertoire holds around 540,000 distinct CDR3 sequences, roughly 34% seen once, with roughly 17% in the top ten. These receptors are not linked to any known antigen. The material was cultured PBMCs, obtained from culture after CMV antigen stimulation. These TCRs come from a human donor in good health (CMV status not recorded). Some clones in this sample may be carry-over from other donors' samples.

This clonotype was observed a handful of times. V and J are TRBV12-3 or TRBV12-4 and TRBJ2-1; D is uncertain. V was shortened by 0 bases and J by 8 bases, with 8 bases between the two germline ends. There are 13 residues in the CDR3. CDR3 coding DNA: TGTGCCAGCAGTTTAGCAGGGATCGATGAGCAGTTCTTC. Encoded protein: CASSLAGIDEQFF.

This clonotype was counted between two and nine times. The rearrangement joins TRBV7-2 to TRBJ2-7; 8 positions match TRBD1. CDR3 length: 14 residues. V lost 6 bases, J lost 5 bases, and 9 bases stayed unmatched. From germline, CDR1 is SGHTA and CDR2 FQGNSA. The CDR3 loop is CASRKNDRGNEQYF. For the CDR3, the DNA is TGTGCCAGCAGAAAAAACGACAGGGGCAACGAGCAGTACTTC.

This clonotype has a handful of counts. The gene calls are TRBV20-1 and TRBJ1-2; 10 bases align to TRBD1. Germline V gene lookup returns CDR1 DFQATT and CDR2 SNEGSKA (reference sequence). With 6 bases clipped from V and 3 bases from J, the junction kept 1 base outside the gene matches. The length of the CDR3 is 12 residues. In DNA, the CDR3 is TGCAGTGCCGGACAGGGGGACTATGGCTACACCTTC. It codes for CSAGQGDYGYTF.

The J gene is TRBJ2-3, the V gene TRBV7-2; TRBD2 might be the D (6 bases). V was clipped by 5 bases and J by 4 bases, with 16 bases between them. The CDR3 sequence is 15 residues long. Looked up from germline, CDR1 is SGHTA and CDR2 is FQGNSA. CDR3 residues: CASSRGSLAADTQYF. For the CDR3, the DNA is TGTGCCAGCAGCCGGGGTTCATTAGCGGCAGATACGCAGTATTTT.

This clonotype appeared a few times. The chain carries TRBV12-3 or TRBV12-4 and TRBJ2-2, with D perhaps matching TRBD1 (6 bases). V lost 5 bases to trimming and J lost 7 bases, with 14 bases between them. The CDR3 has 14 amino acids. For the CDR3, the DNA is TGTGCCAGCAGTATTCAACAGGGTATCGGGGAGCTGTTTTTT. Protein product: CASSIQQGIGELFF.

The chain is built from TRBV20-1 and TRBJ1-1; D gene uncertain. Germline V gene lookup returns CDR1 DFQATT and CDR2 SNEGSKA (reference sequence). V was pared by 6 bases and J by 5 bases, with 7 bases between. The CDR3 totals 10 residues. The CDR3 sequence is CSARGTEAFF. The CDR3 DNA reads as TGCAGTGCCCGAGGGACTGAAGCTTTCTTT.

There are many counts of this clonotype. This chain links TRBV4-1 with TRBJ1-4, with TRBD1 matching 7 bases. CDR3 length equals 16 residues. With 1 base clipped from V and 10 bases from J, the junction kept 12 bases outside the gene matches. Germline V gives CDR1 MGHRA, CDR2 YSYEKL. The CDR3 bases are TGCGCCAGCAGCCAAGGGATCCGGACAGGTCGGGGAAAACTGTTTTTT. This encodes CASSQGIRTGRGKLFF.

This clonotype was seen a handful of times. The chain recombines TRBV12-3 or TRBV12-4 with TRBJ2-1; 8 nucleotides line up with TRBD2. V shed 5 bases and J 8 bases; nucleotides not matched to a gene: 14. The CDR3 extends over 16 amino acids. The CDR3: CASSPRPSGSTYEQFF. CDR3 DNA sequence: TGTGCCAGCAGTCCTCGACCCAGCGGGAGTACGTATGAGCAGTTCTTC.

The chain carries TRBV5-1 and TRBJ2-3; D unresolved. Germline assignment: CDR1 SGHRS and CDR2 YFSETQ. The CDR3 spans 11 residues. The V and J ends lost 2 bases and 8 bases respectively, with 6 bases between them. As DNA, the CDR3 is TGCGCCAGCAGCTTAACCAGTACGCAGTATTTT. Protein: CASSLTSTQYF.

This clonotype was seen a few times. The chain employs TRBV28 and TRBJ1-1; no firm D call. Deletions cut 5 bases from V and 1 base from J, with 11 bases between. CDR1 and CDR2 (germline): MDHEN, SYDVKM. The CDR3 loop spans 14 amino acids. For the CDR3, the DNA is TGTGCCAGCAGTCCGGGTACGAGGAACACTGAAGCTTTCTTT. It specifies CASSPGTRNTEAFF.

The chain is built from TRBV10-2 and TRBJ1-1; TRBD1 matches 7 bases. The CDR3 has 13 amino acids. Germline CDR1 and CDR2: WSHSY and SAAADI. Germline trimming cut 2 bases from V and 4 bases from J; bases unmatched to any gene: 1. This CDR3 reads CASSEQGGTEAFF. Here the CDR3 DNA reads TGCGCCAGCAGTGAGCAGGGGGGCACTGAAGCTTTCTTT.

The J gene is TRBJ2-7, the V gene TRBV5-1, with 11 bases identical to TRBD1. The J segment lost 6 bases and the V segment lost 4 bases, leaving 3 bases of the junction unmatched. The CDR3 totals 13 residues. The germline V gene has CDR1 SGHRS and CDR2 YFSETQ. Here the CDR3 reads CASSRDRGSEQYV. CDR3 in DNA: TGCGCCAGCAGCAGGGACAGGGGGTCCGAGCAGTACGTC.

V usage is TRBV28 and J usage is TRBJ2-6; D not certain. Germline CDR1 MDHEN, CDR2 SYDVKM. The CDR3 extends over 15 amino acids. Trimming removed 7 bases from V and 0 bases from J, with 10 bases in between. CDR3 nucleotides: TGTGCCAGCACCGCATTTGGCTCTGGGGCCAACGTCCTGACTTTC. Translated, it gives CASTAFGSGANVLTF.

This clonotype was found many times. V and J are TRBV7-9 and TRBJ2-2, with D perhaps TRBD2 (6 bases). V dropped 5 bases and J dropped 8 bases, with 15 bases sitting between them. There are 14 residues in the CDR3. CDR1 and CDR2 from the germline V gene are SEHNR and FQNEAQ (reference sequence). CDR3 region: CASSPTGVEGELFF. CDR3 in DNA: TGTGCCAGCAGCCCGACGGGGGTAGAAGGGGAGCTGTTTTTT.

There are a few counts of this clonotype. The CDR3 spells CASSADYTDTQYF. DNA for the CDR3: TGTGCCAGCAGCGCGGACTACACAGATACGCAGTATTTT. The chain has TRBV7-2 and TRBJ2-3; perhaps TRBD2 as D (6 bases). V lost 5 bases to trimming and J lost 2 bases, with 8 bases between them. Germline loops: CDR1 SGHTA, CDR2 FQGNSA. This CDR3 spans 13 amino acids.

J is TRBJ2-7 and V is TRBV20-1, with TRBD2 matching 10 bases. With 5 bases clipped from V and 4 bases from J, the junction kept 11 bases outside the gene matches. Germline V gives CDR1 DFQATT, CDR2 SNEGSKA (reference sequence). The length of the CDR3 is 15 residues. DNA for the CDR3: TGCAGTGCTCCTAAAGCGGGAGGGCCTAGGTACGAGCAGTACTTC. Translated: CSAPKAGGPRYEQYF.